A single TCR beta chain is shown here with its context. In the authors' methods: By means of reference gene primer amplification, nucleated cell counts were estimated. Method: immunoSEQ multiplex PCR; TCRdb's copy keeps in-frame clones and lacks some. The V and J calls and the clone size are those of that table, but D and trimming were determined from the DNA. Among about 150,000 clones, 80% to 90% were seen once, and the ten largest hold 15%. CDR3 length: 13 residues. V shed 3 bases, J shed 12 bases, and the junction held 7 bases outside the gene matches. Germline CDR1 and CDR2: SGDLS and YYNGEE. The data were taken from a study of blood T cell repertoires in COVID-19. Turning to the study itself: The analysed material was cDNA or gDNA that came from T cells, B-cell-depleted T cells, or PBMCs.

The origin of this receptor is a woman aged 40 to 50 with acute or convalescent COVID-19. V gene TRBV9 combines with J gene TRBJ2-3; the match to TRBD2 covers 10 bases. Material: peripheral blood. The CDR3 sequence: CASSATSGGGQYF. Here the CDR3 DNA reads TGTGCCAGCAGCGCAACAAGCGGGGGGGGACAGTATTTT.